This TCR beta chain was sequenced in a study of response to subunit inactivated influenza vaccine. From the RT-PCR reads, TCRdb called clonotypes with MiXCR, one entry per CDR3 protein. Of hundreds of thousands of distinct CDR3 sequences listed, about 25% are singletons. About this clonotype itself: The antigen remains undetermined.

Findings and limits, study-wide: The authors suggested that few new T cells are recruited per seasonal influenza vaccination.

This CDR3 is built from 14 residues. V gave up 5 bases and J gave up 5 bases; unmatched junction bases: 9. The germline gives CDR1 GTSNPN, CDR2 SVGIG (reference sequence). The source was CD4+ T cells sorted from PBMCs, collected 4 to 6 days after vaccination. The source of this sequence is a man in his fifties who received an inactivated influenza vaccine. The chain carries TRBV30 and TRBJ2-5; 9 bases map to TRBD1. The CDR3 loop is CAWYRQGVRETQYF. Here the CDR3 DNA reads TGTGCCTGGTACCGACAGGGGGTTCGGGAGACCCAGTACTTC. Supplemented by reference TRBV30 and TRBJ2-5, the full variable domain reads SQTIHQWPATLVQPVGSPLSLECTVEGTSNPNLYWYRQAAGRGLQLLFYSVGIGQISSEVPQNLSASRPQDRQFILSSKKLLLSDSGFYLCAWYRQGVRETQYFGPGTRLLVL.